The present T cell receptor beta chain was sequenced within a study of OX40 agonist ivuxolimab in advanced cancers. The CDR3 contains 15 residues. Trimming stripped 6 bases from V and 0 bases from J, with 14 bases between. Germline V gene lookup returns CDR1 MNHNY and CDR2 SVGAGI (reference sequence). Profiling relied on immunoSEQ multiplex PCR, and the TCRdb table lists in-frame clones only, not all of them. This repertoire shows 37,000 or so clones, roughly nine tenths found once; its top ten account for roughly 2.6%. The input for sequencing was CD4+ or CD8+ T cells sorted from blood, taken in a trial of the OX40 agonist ivuxolimab. The rearrangement uses TRBV6-6 and TRBJ1-2; D unresolved. This receptor was obtained from an adult with an advanced solid tumor such as melanoma, head and neck, liver or kidney cancer. As DNA, the CDR3 is TGTGCCAGCAGCTATTACAGTGCCGCTAACTATGGCTACACCTTC. Residues: CASSYYSAANYGYTF.